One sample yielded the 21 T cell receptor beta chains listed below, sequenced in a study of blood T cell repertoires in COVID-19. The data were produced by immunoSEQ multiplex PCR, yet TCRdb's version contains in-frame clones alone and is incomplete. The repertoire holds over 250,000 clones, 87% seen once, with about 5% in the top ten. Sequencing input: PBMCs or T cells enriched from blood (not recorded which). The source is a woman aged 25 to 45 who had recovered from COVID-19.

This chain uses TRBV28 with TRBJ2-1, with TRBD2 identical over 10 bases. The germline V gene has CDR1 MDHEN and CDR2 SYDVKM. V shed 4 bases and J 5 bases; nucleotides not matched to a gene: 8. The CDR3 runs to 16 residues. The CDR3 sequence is CASSWDWSGGDNEQFF. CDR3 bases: TGTGCCAGCAGTTGGGACTGGAGCGGGGGGGACAATGAGCAGTTCTTC.

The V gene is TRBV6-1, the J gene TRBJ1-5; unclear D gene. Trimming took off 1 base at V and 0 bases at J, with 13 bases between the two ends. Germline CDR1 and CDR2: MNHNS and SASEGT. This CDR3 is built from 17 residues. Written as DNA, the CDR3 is TGTGCCAGCAGTGAAGTCCCCAGCGACTATAGCAATCAGCCCCAGCATTTT. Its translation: CASSEVPSDYSNQPQHF.

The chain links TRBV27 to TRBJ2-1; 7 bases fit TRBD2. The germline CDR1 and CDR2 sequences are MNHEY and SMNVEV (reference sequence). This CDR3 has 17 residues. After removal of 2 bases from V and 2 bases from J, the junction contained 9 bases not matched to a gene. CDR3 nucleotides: TGTGCCAGCAGTTTACCCGCCCTAGCGGAGGCCTACAATGAGCAGTTCTTC. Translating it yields CASSLPALAEAYNEQFF.

The CDR3 DNA is TGTGCCAGCAGCGCCGGCAGGTCAAGGAACAGTAACTATGGCTACACCTTC. It is translated as CASSAGRSRNSNYGYTF. V is TRBV9 and J is TRBJ1-2, with D hard to call. CDR1 and CDR2 from the germline V gene are SGDLS and YYNGEE. This CDR3 region has 17 residues. V was pared by 3 bases and J by 1 base, with 19 bases between.

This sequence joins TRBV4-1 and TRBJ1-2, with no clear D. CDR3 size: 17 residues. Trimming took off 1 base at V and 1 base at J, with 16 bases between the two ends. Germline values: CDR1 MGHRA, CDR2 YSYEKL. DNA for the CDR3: TGCGCCAGCAGCCAAGTAGTTCCCCGACTCGATAACTATGGCTACACCTTC. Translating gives CASSQVVPRLDNYGYTF.

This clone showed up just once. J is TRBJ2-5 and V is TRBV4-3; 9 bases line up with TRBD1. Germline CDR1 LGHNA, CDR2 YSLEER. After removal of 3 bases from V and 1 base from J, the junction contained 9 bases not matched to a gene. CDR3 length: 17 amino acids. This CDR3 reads CASSQLPGQGIQETQYF. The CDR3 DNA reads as TGCGCCAGCAGCCAGCTCCCGGGACAGGGTATCCAAGAGACCCAGTACTTC.

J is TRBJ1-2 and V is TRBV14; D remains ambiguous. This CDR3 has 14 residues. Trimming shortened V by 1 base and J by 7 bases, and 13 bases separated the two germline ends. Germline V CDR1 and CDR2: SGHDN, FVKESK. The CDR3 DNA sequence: TGTGCCAGCAGCCAAGTAGGAGGGAAGGTTGGCTACACCTTC. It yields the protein CASSQVGGKVGYTF.

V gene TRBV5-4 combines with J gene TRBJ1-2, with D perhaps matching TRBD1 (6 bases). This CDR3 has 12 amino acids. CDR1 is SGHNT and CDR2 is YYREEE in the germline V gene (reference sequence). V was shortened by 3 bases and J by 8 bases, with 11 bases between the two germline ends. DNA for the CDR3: TGTGCCAGCAGCTCCAAGGGGGACGGCTACACCTTC. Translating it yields CASSSKGDGYTF. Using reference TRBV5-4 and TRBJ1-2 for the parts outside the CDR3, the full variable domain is ETGVTQSPTHLIKTRGQQVTLRCSSQSGHNTVSWYQQALGQGPQFIFQYYREEENGRGNFPPRFSGLQFPNYSSELNVNALELDDSALYLCASSSKGDGYTFGSGTRLTVV.

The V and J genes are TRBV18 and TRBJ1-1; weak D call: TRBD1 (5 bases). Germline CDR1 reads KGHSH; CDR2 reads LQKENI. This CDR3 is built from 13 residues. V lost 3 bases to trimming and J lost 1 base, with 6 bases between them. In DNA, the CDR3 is TGTGCCAGCTCACCGACAGCGAACACTGAAGCTTTCTTT. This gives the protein CASSPTANTEAFF.

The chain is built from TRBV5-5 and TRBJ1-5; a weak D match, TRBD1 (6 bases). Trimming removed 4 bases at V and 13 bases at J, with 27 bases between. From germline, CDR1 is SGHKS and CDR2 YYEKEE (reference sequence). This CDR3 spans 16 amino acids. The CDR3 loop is CASSPDRNLGRSSQHF. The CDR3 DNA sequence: TGTGCCAGCAGCCCTGACAGGAACCTGGGTAGGTCATCTCAGCATTTT.

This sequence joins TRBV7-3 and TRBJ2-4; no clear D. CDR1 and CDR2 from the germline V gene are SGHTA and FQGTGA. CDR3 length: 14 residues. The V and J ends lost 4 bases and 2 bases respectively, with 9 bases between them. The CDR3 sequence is CASSSRYPKNIQYF. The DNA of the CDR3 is TGTGCCAGCAGCTCTCGGTACCCCAAAAACATTCAGTACTTC.

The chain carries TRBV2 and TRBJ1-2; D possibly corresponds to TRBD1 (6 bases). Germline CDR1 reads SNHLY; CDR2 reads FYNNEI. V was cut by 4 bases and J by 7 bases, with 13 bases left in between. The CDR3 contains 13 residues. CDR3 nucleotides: TGTGCCAGCAGTGTACAGGGTGTAGTTGGCTACACCTTC. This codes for CASSVQGVVGYTF.

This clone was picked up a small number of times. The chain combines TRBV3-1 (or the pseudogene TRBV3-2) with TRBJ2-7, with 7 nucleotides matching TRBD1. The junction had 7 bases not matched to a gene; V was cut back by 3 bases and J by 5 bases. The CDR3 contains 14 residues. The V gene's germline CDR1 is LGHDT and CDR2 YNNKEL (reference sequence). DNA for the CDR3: TGTGCCAGCAGCCACCGAGGGCAGGGGGACGAGCAGTACTTC. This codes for CASSHRGQGDEQYF.

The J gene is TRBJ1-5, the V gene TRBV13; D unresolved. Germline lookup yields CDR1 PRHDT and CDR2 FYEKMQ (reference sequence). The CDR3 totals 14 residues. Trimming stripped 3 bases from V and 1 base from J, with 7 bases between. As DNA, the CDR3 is TGTGCCAGCAGCTTTGGGCAGAGCAATCAGCCCCAGCATTTT. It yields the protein CASSFGQSNQPQHF.

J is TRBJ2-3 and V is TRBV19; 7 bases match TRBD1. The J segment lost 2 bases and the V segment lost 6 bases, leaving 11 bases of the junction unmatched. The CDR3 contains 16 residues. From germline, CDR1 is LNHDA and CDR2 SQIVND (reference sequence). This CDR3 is CASRPIGTVNTDTQYF. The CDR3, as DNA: TGTGCCAGTAGACCTATCGGGACAGTAAACACAGATACGCAGTATTTT.

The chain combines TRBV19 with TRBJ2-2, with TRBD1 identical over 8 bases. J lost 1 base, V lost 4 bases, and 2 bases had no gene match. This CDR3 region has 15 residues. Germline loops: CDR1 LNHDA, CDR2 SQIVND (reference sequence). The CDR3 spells CASSNGQGNTGELFF. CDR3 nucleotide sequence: TGTGCCAGTAGTAACGGACAGGGGAACACCGGGGAGCTGTTTTTT.

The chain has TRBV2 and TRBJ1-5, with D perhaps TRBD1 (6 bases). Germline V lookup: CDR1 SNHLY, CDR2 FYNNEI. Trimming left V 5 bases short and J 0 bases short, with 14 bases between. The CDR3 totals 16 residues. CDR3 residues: CASSTGYSYSNQPQHF. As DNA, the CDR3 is TGTGCCAGCAGTACAGGGTATTCGTATAGCAATCAGCCCCAGCATTTT.

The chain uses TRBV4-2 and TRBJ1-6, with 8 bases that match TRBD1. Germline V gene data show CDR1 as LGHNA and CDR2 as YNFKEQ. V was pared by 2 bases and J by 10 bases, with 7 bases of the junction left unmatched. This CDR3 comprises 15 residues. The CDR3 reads CASSQWGQVESPLHF. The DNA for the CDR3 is TGTGCCAGCAGCCAATGGGGACAGGTAGAATCACCCCTCCACTTT.

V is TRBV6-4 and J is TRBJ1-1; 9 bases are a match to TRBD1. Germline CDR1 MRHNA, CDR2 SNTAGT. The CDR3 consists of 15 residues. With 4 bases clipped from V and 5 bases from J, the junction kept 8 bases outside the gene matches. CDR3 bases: TGTGCCAGCAGTGCCTACGGGACAGGGAGAACTGAAGCTTTCTTT. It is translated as CASSAYGTGRTEAFF.

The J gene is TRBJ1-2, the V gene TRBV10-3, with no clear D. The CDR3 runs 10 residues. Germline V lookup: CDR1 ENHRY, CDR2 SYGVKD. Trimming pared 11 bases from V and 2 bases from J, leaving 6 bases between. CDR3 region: CAHENYGYTF. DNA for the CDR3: TGTGCCCACGAGAACTATGGCTACACCTTC.

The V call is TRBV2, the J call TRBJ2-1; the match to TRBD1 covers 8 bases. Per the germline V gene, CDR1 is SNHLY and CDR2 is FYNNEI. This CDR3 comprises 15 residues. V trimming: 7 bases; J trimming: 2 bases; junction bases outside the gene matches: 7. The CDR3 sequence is CASTYDRGPYNEQFF. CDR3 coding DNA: TGTGCCAGCACGTATGACAGGGGACCCTACAATGAGCAGTTCTTC.